The entry that follows covers one TCR beta chain sequence. Its antigen is unidentified. The observed sequence ends 3 residues before the CDR3 terminus, with the missing tail filled in from the germline J gene. The entry originates in a study of T cells in women clearing cervical HPV infection. Study in general: Case blood was drawn a median around 140 days after lesion detection. Study-level points and caveats: Richness differences could reflect unmeasured T-cell content per sample. TRBV6-7 abundance was lower in cases than controls (roughly 0.12% versus 0.15%).

CDR3 length equals 15 residues. Germline loops: CDR1 KGHSH, CDR2 LQKENI. TCRdb keeps only in-frame clones here, not all; method: immunoSEQ multiplex PCR. This table lists about 31,000 clones. The chain joins TRBV18 to TRBJ1-2; TRBD1 might be the D (5 bases). Source material: blood buffy coat. The TCR sequence derives from a woman between 18 and 70 years old with a cervical HPV16 infection that either progressed to CIN3+ or cleared (not recorded which). The CDR3 region is CASSPEVGVYNDYTF. The part of the CDR3 DNA that was read is TGTGCCAGCTCCCCCGAGGTAGGGGTTTACAATGAC.